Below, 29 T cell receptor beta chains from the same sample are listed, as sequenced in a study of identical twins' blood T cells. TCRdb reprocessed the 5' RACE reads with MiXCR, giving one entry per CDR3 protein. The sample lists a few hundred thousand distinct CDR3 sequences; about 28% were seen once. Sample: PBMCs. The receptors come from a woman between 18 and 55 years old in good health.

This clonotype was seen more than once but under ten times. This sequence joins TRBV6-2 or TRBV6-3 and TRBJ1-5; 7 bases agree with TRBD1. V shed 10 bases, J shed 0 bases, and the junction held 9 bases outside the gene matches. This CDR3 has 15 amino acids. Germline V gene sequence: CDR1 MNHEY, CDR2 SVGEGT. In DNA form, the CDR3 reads TGTGCCATCCGGGACAGATTAAATAGCAATCAGCCCCAGCATTTT. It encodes CAIRDRLNSNQPQHF.

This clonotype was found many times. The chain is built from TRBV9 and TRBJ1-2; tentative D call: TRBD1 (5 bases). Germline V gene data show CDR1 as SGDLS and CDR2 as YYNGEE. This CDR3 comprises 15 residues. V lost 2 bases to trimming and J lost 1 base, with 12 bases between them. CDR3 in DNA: TGTGCCAGCAGCGTGCGGGGGTCCCTTAACTATGGCTACACCTTC. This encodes CASSVRGSLNYGYTF.

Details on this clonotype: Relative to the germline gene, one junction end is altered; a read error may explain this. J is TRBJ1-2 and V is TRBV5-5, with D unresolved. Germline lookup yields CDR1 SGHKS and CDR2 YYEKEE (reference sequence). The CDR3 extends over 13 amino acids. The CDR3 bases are TGTGCCGGCAGCTCAGGACGGACCTATGGCTACACCTTC. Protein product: CAGSSGRTYGYTF.

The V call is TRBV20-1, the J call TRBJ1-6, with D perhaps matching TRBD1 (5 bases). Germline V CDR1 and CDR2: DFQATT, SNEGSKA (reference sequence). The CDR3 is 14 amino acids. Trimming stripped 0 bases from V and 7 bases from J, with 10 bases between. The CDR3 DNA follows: TGCAGTGCTAGAGATCGACAGTTGAATTCACCCCTCCACTTT. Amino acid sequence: CSARDRQLNSPLHF.

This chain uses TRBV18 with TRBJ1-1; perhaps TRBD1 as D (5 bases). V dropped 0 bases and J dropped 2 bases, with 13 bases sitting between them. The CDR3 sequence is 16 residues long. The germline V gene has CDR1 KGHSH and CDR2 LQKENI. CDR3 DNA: TGTGCCAGCTCACCACCGCGGGGACGGAAAAACACTGAAGCTTTCTTT. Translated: CASSPPRGRKNTEAFF. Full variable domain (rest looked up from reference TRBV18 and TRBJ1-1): NAGVMQNPRHLVRRRGQEARLRCSPMKGHSHVYWYRQLPEEGLKFMVYLQKENIIDESGMPKERFSAEFPKEGPSILRIQQVVRGDSAAYFCASSPPRGRKNTEAFFGQGTRLTVV.

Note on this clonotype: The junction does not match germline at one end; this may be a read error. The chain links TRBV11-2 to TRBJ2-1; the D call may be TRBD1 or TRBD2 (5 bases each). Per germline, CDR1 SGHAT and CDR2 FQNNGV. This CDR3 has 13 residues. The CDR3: CARSLDPGREQFF. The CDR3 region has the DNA TGTGCCAGAAGCTTAGATCCGGGGCGGGAGCAGTTCTTC.

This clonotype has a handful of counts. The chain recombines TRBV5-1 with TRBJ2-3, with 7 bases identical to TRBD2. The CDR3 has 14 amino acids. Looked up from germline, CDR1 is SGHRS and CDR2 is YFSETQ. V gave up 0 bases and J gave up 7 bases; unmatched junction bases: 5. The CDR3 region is CASSLAGRSNTQYF. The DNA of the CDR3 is TGCGCCAGCAGCTTGGCCGGGAGGTCAAATACGCAGTATTTT.

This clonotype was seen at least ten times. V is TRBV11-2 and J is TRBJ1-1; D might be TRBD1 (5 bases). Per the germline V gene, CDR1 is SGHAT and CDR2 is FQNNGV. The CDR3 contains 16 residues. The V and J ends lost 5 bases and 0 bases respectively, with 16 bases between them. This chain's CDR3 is CASSLGRGEMNTEAFF. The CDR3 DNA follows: TGTGCCAGCAGCCTAGGAAGAGGGGAGATGAACACTGAAGCTTTCTTT.

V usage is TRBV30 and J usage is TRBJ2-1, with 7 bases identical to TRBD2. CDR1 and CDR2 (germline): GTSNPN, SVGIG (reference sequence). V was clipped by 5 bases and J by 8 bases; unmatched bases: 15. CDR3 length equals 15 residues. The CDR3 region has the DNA TGTGCCTGGTCCATTGGAGCGGGAACTTCGGATGAGCAGTTCTTC. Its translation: CAWSIGAGTSDEQFF.

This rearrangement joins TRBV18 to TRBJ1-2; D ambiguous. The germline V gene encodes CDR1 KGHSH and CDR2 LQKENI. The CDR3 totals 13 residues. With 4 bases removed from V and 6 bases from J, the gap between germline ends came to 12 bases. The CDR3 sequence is CASSQGYYNGYTF. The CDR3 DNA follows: TGTGCCAGCTCACAGGGATATTATAATGGCTACACCTTC.

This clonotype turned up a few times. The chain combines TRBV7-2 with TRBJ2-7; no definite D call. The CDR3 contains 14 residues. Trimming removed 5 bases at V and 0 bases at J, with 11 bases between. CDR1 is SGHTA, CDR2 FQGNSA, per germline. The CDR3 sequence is CASSPRYTSYEQYF. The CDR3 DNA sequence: TGTGCCAGCAGCCCACGTTATACCTCCTACGAGCAGTACTTC.

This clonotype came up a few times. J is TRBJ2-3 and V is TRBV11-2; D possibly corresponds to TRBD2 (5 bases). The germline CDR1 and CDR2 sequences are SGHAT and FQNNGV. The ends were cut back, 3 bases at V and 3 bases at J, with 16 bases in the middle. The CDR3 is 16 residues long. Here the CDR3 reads CASSFLLNGITDTQYF. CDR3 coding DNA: TGTGCCAGCAGCTTCCTATTGAACGGGATAACAGATACGCAGTATTTT.

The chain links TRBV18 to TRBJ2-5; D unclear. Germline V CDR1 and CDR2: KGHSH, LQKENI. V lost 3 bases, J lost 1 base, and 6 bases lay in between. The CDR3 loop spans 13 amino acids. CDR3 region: CASSPGFQETQYF. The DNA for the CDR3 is TGTGCCAGCTCACCGGGCTTCCAAGAGACCCAGTACTTC. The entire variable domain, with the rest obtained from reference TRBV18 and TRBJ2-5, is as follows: NAGVMQNPRHLVRRRGQEARLRCSPMKGHSHVYWYRQLPEEGLKFMVYLQKENIIDESGMPKERFSAEFPKEGPSILRIQQVVRGDSAAYFCASSPGFQETQYFGPGTRLLVL.

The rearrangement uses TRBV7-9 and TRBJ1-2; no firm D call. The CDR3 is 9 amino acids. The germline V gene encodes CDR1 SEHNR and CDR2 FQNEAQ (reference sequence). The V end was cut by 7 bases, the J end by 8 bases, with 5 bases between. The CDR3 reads CASKPGYTF. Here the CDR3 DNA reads TGTGCCAGCAAGCCGGGCTACACCTTC.

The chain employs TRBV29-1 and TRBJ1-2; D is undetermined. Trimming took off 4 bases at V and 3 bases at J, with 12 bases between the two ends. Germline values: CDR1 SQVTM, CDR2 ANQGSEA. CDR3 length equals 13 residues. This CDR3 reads CSVGEMGDYGYTF. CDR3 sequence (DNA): TGCAGCGTTGGTGAGATGGGAGACTATGGCTACACCTTC.

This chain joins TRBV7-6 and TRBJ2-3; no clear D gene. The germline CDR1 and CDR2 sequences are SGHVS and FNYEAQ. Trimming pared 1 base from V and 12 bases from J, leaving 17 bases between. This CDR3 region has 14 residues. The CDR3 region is CASSLGGNSALQYF. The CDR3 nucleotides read TGTGCCAGCAGCTTAGGGGGTAACTCGGCCCTACAGTATTTT.

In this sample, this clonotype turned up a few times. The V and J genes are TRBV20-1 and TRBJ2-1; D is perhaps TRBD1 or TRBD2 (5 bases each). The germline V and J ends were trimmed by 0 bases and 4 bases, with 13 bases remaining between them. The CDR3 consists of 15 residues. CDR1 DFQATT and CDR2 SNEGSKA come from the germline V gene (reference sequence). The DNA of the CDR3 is TGCAGTGCTAGAGATAAGACGGGGCCTTACAATGAGCAGTTCTTC. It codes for CSARDKTGPYNEQFF.

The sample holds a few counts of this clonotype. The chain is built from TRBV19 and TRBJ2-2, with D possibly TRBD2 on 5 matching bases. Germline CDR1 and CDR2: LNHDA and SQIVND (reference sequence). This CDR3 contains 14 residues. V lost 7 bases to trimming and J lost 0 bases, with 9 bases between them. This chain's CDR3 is CASMVGTNTGELFF. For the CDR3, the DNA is TGTGCCAGTATGGTCGGGACGAACACCGGGGAGCTGTTTTTT.

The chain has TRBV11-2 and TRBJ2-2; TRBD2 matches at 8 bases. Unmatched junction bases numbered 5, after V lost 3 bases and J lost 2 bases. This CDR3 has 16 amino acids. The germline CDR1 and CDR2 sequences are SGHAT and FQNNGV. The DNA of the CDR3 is TGTGCCAGCAGCTTCGGGGGGGCTTTCAACACCGGGGAGCTGTTTTTT. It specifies CASSFGGAFNTGELFF.

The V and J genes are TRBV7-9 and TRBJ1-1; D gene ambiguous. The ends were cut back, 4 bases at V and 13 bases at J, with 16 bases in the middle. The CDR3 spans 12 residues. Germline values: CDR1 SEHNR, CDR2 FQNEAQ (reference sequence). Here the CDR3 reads CASSSSSLPGFF. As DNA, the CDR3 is TGTGCCAGCAGCTCGAGTAGTCTTCCAGGTTTCTTT.

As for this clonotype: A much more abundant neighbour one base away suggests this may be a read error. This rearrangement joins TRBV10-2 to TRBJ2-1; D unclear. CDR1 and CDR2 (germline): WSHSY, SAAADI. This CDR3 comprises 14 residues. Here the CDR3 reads CASGLSTSYNDQFF. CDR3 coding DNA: TGCGCCAGCGGCCTTTCCACCTCCTACAATGATCAGTTCTTC.

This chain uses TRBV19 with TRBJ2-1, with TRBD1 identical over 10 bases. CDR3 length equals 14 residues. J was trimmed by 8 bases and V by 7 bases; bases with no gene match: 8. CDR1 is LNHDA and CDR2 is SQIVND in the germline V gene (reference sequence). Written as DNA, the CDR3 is TGTGCCAGTAAGCGCGGACAGGGGGTCTATGAGCAGTTCTTC. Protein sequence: CASKRGQGVYEQFF.

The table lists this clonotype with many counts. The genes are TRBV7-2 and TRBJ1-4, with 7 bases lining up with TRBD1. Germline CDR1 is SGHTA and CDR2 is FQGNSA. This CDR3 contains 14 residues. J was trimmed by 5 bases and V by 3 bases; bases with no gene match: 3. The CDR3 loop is CASSFQTGNEKLFF. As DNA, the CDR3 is TGTGCCAGCAGCTTCCAGACAGGGAATGAAAAACTGTTTTTT.

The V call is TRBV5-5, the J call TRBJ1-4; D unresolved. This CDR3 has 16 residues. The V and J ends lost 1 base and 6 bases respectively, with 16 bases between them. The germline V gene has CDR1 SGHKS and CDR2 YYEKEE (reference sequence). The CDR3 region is CASSLSEVYAYEKLFF. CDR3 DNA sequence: TGTGCCAGCAGCTTGAGTGAGGTATACGCCTATGAAAAACTGTTTTTT.

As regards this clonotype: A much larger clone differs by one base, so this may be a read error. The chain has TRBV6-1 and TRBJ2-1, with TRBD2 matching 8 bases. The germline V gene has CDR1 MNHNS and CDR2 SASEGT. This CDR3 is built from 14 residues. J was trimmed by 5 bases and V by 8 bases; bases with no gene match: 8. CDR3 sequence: CASGLGLAHNEQFF. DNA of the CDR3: TGTGCCAGCGGTCTTGGACTAGCCCACAATGAGCAGTTCTTC.

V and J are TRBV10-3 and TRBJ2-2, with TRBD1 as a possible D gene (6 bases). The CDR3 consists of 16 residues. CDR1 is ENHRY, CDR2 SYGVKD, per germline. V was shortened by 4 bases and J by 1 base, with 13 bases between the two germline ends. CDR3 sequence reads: CAISVPGQLNTGELFF. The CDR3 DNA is TGTGCCATCAGTGTACCAGGACAGCTGAACACCGGGGAGCTGTTTTTT.

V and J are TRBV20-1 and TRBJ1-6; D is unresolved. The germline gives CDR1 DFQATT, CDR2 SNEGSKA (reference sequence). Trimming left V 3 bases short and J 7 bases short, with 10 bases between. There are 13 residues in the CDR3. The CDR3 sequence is CSASGPVNSPLHF. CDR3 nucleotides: TGCAGTGCTAGTGGGCCGGTCAATTCACCCCTCCACTTT.

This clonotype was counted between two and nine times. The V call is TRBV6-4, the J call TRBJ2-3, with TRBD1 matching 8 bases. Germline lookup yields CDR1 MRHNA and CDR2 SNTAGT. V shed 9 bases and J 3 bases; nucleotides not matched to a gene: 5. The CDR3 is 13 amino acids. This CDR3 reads CASGQGSTDTQYF. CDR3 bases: TGTGCCAGTGGACAGGGCTCAACAGATACGCAGTATTTT.

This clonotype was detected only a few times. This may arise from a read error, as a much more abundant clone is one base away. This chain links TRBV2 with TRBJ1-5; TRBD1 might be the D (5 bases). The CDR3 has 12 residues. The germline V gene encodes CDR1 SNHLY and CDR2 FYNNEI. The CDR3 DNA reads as TGTGCCAGCAGGGGGGGGAATCAGTCCCAGCATTTT. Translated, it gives CASRGGNQSQHF.